This T cell receptor beta chain was recovered during a study of technical replicates of blood from four donors. TCRdb keeps only in-frame clones here, not all; method: immunoSEQ multiplex PCR. Here the sample spans around 76,000 clones, around 97% being singletons. CDR3 length: 16 amino acids. Germline assignment: CDR1 SGHRS and CDR2 YFSETQ. V lost 2 bases, J lost 0 bases, and 5 bases stayed unmatched. V and J are TRBV5-1 and TRBJ1-3; TRBD1 agrees at 7 bases. Sequenced: T cells isolated from PBMCs. The clonotype originates from a human donor in good health. The CDR3 nucleotides read TGCGCCAGCAGCTTCGGGACAGATATCTCTGGAAACACCATATATTTT. This translates into CASSFGTDISGNTIYF.